The clone carrying this TCR beta chain came up a few times. Antigen specificity is unknown. There are 17 residues in the CDR3. The J segment lost 1 base and the V segment lost 2 bases, leaving 7 bases of the junction unmatched. Germline CDR1 and CDR2: SNHLY and FYNNEI. Hyperthyroidism of Graves' type that showed no ophthalmopathy progression within 18 months was stable. PBMCs were collected from an approximately 9.5 ml volume of fresh peripheral blood. What was amplified from RNA transcripts were TCR beta CDR3 regions. Carried out on the TCR CDR3, a first-round RT-PCR used the HTBI primer set. One entry per CDR3 protein results from TCRdb running MiXCR on the multiplex PCR reads. The table shows about 560,000 distinct CDR3 sequences, with about a sixth occurring only once. This specimen belongs to a study of T cells in Graves' hyperthyroidism and ophthalmopathy. Study-wide context: Peripheral blood collection took place at initial diagnosis, before any treatment. Overall study findings and caveats: Through a model of 13 V-J features, ophthalmopathy was separated from stable hyperthyroidism.

Material for sequencing was blood. This sequence joins TRBV2 and TRBJ2-5, with 10 bases aligning to TRBD2. This receptor was obtained from a woman between 18 and 30 years old with Graves' hyperthyroidism. CDR3 region: CASSEQLAGGLQETQYF. The CDR3 nucleotides are TGTGCCAGCAGTGAACAGTTAGCGGGAGGACTCCAAGAGACCCAGTACTTC.